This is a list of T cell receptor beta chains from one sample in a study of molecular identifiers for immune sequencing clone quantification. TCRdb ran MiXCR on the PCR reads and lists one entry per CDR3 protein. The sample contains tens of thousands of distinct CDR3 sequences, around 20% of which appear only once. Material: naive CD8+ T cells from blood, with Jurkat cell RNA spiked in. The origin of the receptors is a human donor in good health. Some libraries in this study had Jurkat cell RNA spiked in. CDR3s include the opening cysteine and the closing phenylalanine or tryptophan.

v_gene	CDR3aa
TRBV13	CASSLGQSYSGNTIYF
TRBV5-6	CASSPSTGNVETQYF
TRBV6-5	CASSLGPGGHEQYF
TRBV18	CASSPPVRLGNEQYF
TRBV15	CATSRDRREIVDEQFF
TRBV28	CASTVAGLRSYEQYF
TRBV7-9	CASSPASGTDTQYF
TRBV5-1	CASTRTGGHGYTF
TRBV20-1	CSARDLGGPNEKLFF
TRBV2	CASSGASNQPQHF
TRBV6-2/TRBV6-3	CASSYSNSRRNIQYF
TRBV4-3	CASSQASRVFTDTQYF
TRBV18	CASSPREGRDDEQFF
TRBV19	CASSLQGPNEQFF
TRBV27	CASTLRGSYNEQFF
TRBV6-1	CASSAGPKETQYF
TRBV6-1	CATNPSYEQYF
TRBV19	CASRGDNYGYTF
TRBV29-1	CSAAGAGGLAGGGYEQYF
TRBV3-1	CASSPSPSTEAFF
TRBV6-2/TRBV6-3	CASSYFGRQAKNIQYF
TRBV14	CASSPTALAGYTF
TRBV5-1	CASTPTRGRPQETQYF
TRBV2	CASSYLDEKLLF
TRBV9	CASTSSGGGRDTQYF
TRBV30	CAWSTGTSGMYEQYF
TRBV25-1	CASHAPRIRLGTEAFF
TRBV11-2	CASSLAQDYYTDTQYF
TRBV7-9	CASSQRLAEYNEQSF
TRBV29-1	CSVPGATEAFF